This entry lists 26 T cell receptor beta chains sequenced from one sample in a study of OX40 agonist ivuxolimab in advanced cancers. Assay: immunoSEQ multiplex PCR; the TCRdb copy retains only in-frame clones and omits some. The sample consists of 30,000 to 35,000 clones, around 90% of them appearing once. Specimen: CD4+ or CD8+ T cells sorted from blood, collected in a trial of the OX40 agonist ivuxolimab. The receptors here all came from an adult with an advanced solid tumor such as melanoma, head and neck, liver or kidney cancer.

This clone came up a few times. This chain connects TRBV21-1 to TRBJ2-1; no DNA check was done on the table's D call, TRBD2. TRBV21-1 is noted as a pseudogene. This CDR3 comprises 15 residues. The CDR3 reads CASSDRGGPYNEQFF. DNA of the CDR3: TGTGCCAGCAGCGATCGGGGGGGCCCTTACAATGAGCAGTTCTTC.

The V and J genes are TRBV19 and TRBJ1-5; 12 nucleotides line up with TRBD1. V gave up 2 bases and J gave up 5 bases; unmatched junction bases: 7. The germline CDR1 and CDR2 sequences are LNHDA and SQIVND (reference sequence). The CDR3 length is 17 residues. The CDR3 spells CASSIIGTGGFYQPQHF. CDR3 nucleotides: TGTGCCAGTAGTATAATAGGGACAGGGGGCTTTTATCAGCCCCAGCATTTT.

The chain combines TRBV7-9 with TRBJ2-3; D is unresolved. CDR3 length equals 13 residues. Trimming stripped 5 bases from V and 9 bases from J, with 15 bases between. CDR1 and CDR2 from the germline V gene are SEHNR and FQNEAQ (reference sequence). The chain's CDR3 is CASSPPYAETQYF. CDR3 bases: TGTGCCAGCAGCCCCCCCTACGCCGAAACGCAGTATTTT.

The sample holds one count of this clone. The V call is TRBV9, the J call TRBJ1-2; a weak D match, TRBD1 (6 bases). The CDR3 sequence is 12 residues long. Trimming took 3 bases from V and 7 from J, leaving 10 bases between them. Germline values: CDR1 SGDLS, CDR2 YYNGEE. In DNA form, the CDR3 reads TGTGCCAGCAGCGCGGGACACATTGGCTACACCTTC. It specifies CASSAGHIGYTF.

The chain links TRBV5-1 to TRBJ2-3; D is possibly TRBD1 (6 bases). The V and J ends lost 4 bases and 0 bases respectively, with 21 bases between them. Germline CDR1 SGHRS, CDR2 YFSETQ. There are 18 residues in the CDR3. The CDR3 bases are TGCGCCAGCAGCCTGTTTTCGACCGGGACAACTAGCACAGATACGCAGTATTTT. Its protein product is CASSLFSTGTTSTDTQYF.

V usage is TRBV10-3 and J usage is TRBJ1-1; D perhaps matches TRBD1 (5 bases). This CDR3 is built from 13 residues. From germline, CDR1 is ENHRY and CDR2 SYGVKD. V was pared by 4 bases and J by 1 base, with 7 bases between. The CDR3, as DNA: TGTGCCATCAGTGGAACAGGGAACACTGAAGCTTTCTTT. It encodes CAISGTGNTEAFF.

As DNA, the CDR3 is TGTGCCAGCAGCTTGGTCGGGGCTGGAAACACCATATATTTT. Translation gives CASSLVGAGNTIYF. The J gene is TRBJ1-3, the V gene TRBV7-3, with D uncertain. V was pared by 3 bases and J by 2 bases, with 8 bases between. CDR3 length: 14 amino acids. Germline V lookup: CDR1 SGHTA, CDR2 FQGTGA.

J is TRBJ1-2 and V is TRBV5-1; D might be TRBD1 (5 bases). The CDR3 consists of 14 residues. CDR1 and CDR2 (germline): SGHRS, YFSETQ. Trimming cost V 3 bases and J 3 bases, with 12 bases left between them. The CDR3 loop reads CASSYQTAYYGYTF. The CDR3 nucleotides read TGCGCCAGCAGCTACCAGACAGCTTACTATGGCTACACCTTC.

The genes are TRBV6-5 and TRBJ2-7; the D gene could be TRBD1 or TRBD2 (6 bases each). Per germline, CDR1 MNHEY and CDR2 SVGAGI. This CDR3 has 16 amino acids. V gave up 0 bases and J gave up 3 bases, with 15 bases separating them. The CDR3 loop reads CASSYSEGEALYEQYF. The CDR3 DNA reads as TGTGCCAGCAGTTACTCAGAGGGGGAGGCCCTCTACGAGCAGTACTTC.

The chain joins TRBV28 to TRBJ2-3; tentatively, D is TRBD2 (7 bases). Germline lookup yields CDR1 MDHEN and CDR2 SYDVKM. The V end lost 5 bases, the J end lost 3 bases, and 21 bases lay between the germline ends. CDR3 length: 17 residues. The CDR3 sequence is CASSVPRGGGPTDTQYF. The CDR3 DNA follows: TGTGCCAGCAGTGTACCGAGGGGGGGAGGGCCGACAGATACGCAGTATTTT.

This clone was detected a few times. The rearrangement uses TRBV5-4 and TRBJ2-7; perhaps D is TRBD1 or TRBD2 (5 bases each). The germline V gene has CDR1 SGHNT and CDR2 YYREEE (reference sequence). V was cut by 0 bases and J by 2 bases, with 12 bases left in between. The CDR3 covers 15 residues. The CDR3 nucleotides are TGTGCCAGCAGCTTGGCAGGGAGCAATCCCTACGAGCAGTACTTC. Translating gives CASSLAGSNPYEQYF.

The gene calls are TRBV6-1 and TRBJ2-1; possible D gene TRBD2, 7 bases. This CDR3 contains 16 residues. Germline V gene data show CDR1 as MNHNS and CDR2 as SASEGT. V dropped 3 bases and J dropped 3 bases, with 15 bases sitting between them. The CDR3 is CASSELGGLLYNEQFF. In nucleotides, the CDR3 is TGTGCCAGCAGTGAGTTGGGGGGGCTCCTCTACAATGAGCAGTTCTTC.

CDR3 amino acids: CASSQDHRVLYYEQYF. Written as DNA, the CDR3 is TGTGCCAGCAGCCAAGATCACAGGGTATTATACTACGAGCAGTACTTC. This sequence joins TRBV4-2 and TRBJ2-7, with D maybe TRBD1 (6 bases). Per germline, CDR1 LGHNA and CDR2 YNFKEQ. V shed 0 bases and J shed 3 bases, with 15 bases lying between them. The CDR3 spans 16 residues.

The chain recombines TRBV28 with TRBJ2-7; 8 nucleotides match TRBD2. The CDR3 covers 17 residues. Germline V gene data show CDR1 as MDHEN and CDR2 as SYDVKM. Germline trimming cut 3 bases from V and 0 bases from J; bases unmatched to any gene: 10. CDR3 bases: TGTGCCAGCAGTTTGGTTCCGCGGGAGGTCCCCTCCTACGAGCAGTACTTC. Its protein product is CASSLVPREVPSYEQYF.

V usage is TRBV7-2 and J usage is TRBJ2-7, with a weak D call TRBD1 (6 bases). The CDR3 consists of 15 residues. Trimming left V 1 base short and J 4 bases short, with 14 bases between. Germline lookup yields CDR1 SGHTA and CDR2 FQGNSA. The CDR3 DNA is TGTGCCAGCAGCTTAGACGGGTCAGGGGCATACGAGCAGTACTTC. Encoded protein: CASSLDGSGAYEQYF.

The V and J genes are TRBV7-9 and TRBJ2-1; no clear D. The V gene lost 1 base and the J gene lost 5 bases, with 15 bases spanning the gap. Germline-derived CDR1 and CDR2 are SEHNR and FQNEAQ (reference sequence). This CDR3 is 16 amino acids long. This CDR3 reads CASSLGDRRDNNEQFF. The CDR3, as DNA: TGTGCCAGCAGCTTAGGGGATCGCAGAGATAACAATGAGCAGTTCTTC.

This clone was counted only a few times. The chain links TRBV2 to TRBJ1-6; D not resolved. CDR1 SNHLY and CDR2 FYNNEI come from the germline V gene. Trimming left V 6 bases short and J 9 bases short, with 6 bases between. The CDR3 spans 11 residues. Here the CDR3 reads CASSRGSPLHF. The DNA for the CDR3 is TGTGCCAGCAGCCGGGGTTCACCCCTCCACTTT.

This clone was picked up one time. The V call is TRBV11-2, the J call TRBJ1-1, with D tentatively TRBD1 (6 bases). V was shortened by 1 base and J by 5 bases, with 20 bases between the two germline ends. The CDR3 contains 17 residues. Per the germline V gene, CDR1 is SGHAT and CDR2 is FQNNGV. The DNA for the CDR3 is TGTGCCAGCAGCTTAGGGTTGGGCAGGGGAGTAGAGACTGAAGCTTTCTTT. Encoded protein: CASSLGLGRGVETEAFF.

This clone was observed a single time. CDR3 sequence (DNA): TGTGCCAGCAGCCTTGGACTAGCGGGAGGAGGGGGGATATACAATGAGCAGTTCTTC. Protein product: CASSLGLAGGGGIYNEQFF. V is TRBV7-8 and J is TRBJ2-1; 14 bases fit TRBD2. The CDR3 consists of 19 residues. V shed 5 bases, J shed 4 bases, and the junction held 13 bases outside the gene matches. CDR1 is SGHVS, CDR2 FQNEAQ, per germline.

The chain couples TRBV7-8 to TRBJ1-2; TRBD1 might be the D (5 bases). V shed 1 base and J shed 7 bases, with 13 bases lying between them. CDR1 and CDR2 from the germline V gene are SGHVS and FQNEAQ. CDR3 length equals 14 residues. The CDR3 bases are TGTGCCAGCAGCTTAGGCACAGGCTCTTCTGGCTACACCTTC. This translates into CASSLGTGSSGYTF.

The CDR3 reads CASSFTGYEQYF. CDR3 nucleotides: TGTGCCAGCAGCTTTACGGGGTACGAGCAGTACTTC. The rearrangement uses TRBV5-4 and TRBJ2-7; a possible D gene is TRBD2 (5 bases). The germline V gene encodes CDR1 SGHNT and CDR2 YYREEE (reference sequence). The CDR3 consists of 12 residues. V was pared by 2 bases and J by 4 bases, with 7 bases between.

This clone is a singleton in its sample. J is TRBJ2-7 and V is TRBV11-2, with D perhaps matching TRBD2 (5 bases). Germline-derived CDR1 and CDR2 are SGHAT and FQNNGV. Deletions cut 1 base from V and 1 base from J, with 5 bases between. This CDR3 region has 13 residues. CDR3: CASSLGGSYEQYF. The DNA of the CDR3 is TGTGCCAGCAGCTTAGGAGGGTCCTACGAGCAGTACTTC. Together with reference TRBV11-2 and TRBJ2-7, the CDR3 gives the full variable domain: EAGVAQSPRYKIIEKRQSVAFWCNPISGHATLYWYQQILGQGPKLLIQFQNNGVVDDSQLPKDRFSAERLKGVDSTLKIQPAKLEDSAVYLCASSLGGSYEQYFGPGTRLTVT.

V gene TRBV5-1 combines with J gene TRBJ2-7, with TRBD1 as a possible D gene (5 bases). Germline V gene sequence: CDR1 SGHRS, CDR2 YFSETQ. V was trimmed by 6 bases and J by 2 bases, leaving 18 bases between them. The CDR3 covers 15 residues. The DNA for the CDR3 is TGCGCCAGCACCCCCACGGACATCCGCCCCTACGAGCAGTACTTC. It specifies CASTPTDIRPYEQYF.

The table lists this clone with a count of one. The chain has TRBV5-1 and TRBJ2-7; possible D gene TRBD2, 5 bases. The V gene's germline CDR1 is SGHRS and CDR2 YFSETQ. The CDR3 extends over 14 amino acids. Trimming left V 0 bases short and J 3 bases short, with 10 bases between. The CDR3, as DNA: TGCGCCAGCAGCTTGGAGAGCGCGGGCTACGAGCAGTACTTC. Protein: CASSLESAGYEQYF.

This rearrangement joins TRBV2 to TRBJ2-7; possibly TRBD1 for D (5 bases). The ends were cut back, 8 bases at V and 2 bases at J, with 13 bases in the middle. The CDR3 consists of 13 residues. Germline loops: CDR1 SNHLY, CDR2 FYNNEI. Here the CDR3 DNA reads TGTGCCAGCTCCAGGGCCCCCACCTACGAGCAGTACTTC. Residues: CASSRAPTYEQYF.

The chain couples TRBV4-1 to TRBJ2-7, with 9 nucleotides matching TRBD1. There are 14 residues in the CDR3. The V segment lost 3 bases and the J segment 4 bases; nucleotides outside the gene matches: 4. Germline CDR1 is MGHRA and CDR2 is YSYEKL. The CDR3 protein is CASSQTGGGYEQYF. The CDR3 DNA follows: TGCGCCAGCAGCCAGACAGGGGGTGGATACGAGCAGTACTTC.